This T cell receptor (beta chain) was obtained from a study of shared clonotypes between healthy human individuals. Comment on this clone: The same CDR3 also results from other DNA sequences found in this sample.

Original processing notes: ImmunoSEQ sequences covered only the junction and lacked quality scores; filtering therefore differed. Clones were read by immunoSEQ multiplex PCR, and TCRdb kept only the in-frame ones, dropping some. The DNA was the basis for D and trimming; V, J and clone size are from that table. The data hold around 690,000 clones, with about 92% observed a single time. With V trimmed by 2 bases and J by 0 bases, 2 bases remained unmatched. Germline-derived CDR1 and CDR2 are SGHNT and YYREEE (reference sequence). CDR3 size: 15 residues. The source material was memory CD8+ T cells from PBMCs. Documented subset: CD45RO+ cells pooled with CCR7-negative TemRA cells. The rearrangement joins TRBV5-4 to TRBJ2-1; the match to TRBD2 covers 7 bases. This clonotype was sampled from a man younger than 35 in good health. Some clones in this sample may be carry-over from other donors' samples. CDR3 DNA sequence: TGTGCCAGCAGCTTCGGGGGGAGCTCCTACAATGAGCAGTTCTTC. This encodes CASSFGGSSYNEQFF.